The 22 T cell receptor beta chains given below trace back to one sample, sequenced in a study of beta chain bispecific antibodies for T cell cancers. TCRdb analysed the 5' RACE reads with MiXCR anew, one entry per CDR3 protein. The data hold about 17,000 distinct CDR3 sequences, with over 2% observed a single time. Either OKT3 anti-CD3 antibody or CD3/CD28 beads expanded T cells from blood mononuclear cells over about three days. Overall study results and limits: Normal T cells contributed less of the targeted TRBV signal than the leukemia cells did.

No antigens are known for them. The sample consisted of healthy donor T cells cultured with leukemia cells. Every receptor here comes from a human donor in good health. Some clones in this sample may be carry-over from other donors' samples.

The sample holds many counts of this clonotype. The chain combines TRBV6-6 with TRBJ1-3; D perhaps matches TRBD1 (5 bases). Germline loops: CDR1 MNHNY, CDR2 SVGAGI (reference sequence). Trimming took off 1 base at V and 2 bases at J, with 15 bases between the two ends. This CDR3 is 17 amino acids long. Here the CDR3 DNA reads TGTGCCAGCAGTTACTACTCGGGGCAATCAGCTGGAAACACCATATATTTT. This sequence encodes CASSYYSGQSAGNTIYF.

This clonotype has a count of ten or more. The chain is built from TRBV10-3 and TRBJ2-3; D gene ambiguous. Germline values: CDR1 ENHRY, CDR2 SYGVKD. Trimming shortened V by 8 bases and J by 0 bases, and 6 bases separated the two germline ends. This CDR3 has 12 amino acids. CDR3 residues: CAIAISTDTQYF. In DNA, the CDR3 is TGTGCCATCGCAATTAGCACAGATACGCAGTATTTT.

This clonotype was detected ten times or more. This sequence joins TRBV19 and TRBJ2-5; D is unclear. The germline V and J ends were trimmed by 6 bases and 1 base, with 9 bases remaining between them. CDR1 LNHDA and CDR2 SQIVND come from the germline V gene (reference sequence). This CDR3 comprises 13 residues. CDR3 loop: CASSGQFQETQYF. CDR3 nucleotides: TGTGCCAGTAGCGGGCAGTTCCAAGAGACCCAGTACTTC.

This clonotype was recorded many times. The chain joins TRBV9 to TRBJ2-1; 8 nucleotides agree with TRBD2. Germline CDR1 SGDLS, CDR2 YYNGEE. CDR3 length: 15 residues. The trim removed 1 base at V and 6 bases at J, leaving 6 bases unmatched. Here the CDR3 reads CASSVSAGGGNEQFF. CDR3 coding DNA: TGTGCCAGCAGCGTATCCGCGGGGGGCGGCAATGAGCAGTTCTTC. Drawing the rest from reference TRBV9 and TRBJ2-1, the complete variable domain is DSGVTQTPKHLITATGQRVTLRCSPRSGDLSVYWYQQSLDQGLQFLIQYYNGEERAKGNILERFSAQQFPDLHSELNLSSLELGDSALYFCASSVSAGGGNEQFFGPGTRLTVL.

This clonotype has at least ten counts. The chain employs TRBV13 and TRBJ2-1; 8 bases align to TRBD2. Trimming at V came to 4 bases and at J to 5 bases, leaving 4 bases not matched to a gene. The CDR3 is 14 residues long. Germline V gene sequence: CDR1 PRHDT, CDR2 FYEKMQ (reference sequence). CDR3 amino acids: CASSSERGHNEQFF. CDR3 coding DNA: TGTGCCAGCAGCTCCGAGCGGGGGCACAATGAGCAGTTCTTC.

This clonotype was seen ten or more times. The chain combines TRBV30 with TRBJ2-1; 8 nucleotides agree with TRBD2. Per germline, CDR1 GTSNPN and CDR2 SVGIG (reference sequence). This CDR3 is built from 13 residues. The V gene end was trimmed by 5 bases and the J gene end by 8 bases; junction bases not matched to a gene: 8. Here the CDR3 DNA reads TGTGCCTGGGTGGGGCGGGGGGCTGATGAGCAGTTCTTC. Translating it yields CAWVGRGADEQFF. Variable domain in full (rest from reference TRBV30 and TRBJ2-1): SQTIHQWPATLVQPVGSPLSLECTVEGTSNPNLYWYRQAAGRGLQLLFYSVGIGQISSEVPQNLSASRPQDRQFILSSKKLLLSDSGFYLCAWVGRGADEQFFGPGTRLTVL.

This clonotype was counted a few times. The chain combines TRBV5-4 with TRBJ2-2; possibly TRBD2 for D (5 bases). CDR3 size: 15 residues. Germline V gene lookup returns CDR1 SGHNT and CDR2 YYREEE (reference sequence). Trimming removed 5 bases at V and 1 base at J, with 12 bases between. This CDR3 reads CASSTSAGNTGELFF. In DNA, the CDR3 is TGTGCCAGCAGTACCTCGGCGGGGAACACCGGGGAGCTGTTTTTT.

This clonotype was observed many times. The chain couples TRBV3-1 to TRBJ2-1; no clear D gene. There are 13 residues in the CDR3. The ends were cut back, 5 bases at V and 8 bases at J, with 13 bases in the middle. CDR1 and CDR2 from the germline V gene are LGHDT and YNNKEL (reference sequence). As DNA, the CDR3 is TGTGCCAGCAGCTCTACCCTTCTAGATGAGCAGTTCTTC. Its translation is CASSSTLLDEQFF.

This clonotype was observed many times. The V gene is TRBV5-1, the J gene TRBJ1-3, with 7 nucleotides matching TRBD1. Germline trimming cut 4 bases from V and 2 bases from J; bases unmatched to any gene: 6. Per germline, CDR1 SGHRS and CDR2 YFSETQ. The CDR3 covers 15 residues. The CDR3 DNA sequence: TGCGCCAGCAGCCCCGGGACAGCTCCTGGAAACACCATATATTTT. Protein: CASSPGTAPGNTIYF.

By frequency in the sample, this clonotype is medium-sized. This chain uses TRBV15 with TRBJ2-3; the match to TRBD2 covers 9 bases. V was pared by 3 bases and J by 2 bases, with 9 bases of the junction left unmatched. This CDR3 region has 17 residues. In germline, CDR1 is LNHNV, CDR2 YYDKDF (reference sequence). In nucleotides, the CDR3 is TGTGCCACCAGCAGGAACTTAGCGGGGGAGAACACAGATACGCAGTATTTT. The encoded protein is CATSRNLAGENTDTQYF.

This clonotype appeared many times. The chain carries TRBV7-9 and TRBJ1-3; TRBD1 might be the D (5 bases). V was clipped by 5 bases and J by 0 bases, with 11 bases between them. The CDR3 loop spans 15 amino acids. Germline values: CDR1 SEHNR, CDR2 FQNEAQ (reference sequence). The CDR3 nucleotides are TGTGCCAGCAGCCAATCGGGGGACTCTGGAAACACCATATATTTT. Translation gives CASSQSGDSGNTIYF. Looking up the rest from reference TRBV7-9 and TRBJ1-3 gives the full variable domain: DTGVSQNPRHKITKRGQNVTFRCDPISEHNRLYWYRQTLGQGPEFLTYFQNEAQLEKSRLLSDRFSAERPKGSFSTLEIQRTEQGDSAMYLCASSQSGDSGNTIYFGEGSWLTVV.

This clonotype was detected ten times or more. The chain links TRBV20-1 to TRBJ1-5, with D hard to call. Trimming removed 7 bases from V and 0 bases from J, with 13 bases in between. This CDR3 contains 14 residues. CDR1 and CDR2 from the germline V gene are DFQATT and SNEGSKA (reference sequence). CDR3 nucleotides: TGCAGTGTGAACAGAGGTCATAGCAATCAGCCCCAGCATTTT. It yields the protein CSVNRGHSNQPQHF.

The chain's CDR3 is CASRDSTDTQYF. CDR3 nucleotide sequence: TGTGCCAGCAGAGATAGCACAGATACGCAGTATTTT. V is TRBV12-3 or TRBV12-4 and J is TRBJ2-3; D is ambiguous. This CDR3 is built from 12 residues. Trimming cost V 6 bases and J 0 bases, with 4 bases left between them.

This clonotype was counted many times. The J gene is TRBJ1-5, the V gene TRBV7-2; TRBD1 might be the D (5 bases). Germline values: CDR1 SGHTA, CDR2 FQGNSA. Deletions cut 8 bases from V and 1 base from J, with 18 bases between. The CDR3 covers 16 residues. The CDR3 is CASASGGVGSNQPQHF. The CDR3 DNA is TGTGCCAGCGCTTCGGGGGGAGTCGGGAGCAATCAGCCCCAGCATTTT.

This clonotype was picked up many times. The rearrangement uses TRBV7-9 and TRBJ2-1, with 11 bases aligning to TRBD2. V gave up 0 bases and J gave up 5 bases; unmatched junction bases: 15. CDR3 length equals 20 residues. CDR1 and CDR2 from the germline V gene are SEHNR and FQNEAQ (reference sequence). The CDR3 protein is CASSLAITTLAGGFHNEQFF. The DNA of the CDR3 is TGTGCCAGCAGCTTAGCCATCACCACCTTAGCGGGGGGGTTCCACAATGAGCAGTTCTTC.

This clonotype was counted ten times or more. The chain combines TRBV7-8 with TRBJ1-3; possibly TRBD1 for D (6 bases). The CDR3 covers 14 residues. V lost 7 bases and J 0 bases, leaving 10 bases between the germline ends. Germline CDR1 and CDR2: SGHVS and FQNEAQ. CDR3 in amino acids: CASTRGFSGNTIYF. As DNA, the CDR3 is TGTGCCAGCACCAGGGGTTTCTCTGGAAACACCATATATTTT.

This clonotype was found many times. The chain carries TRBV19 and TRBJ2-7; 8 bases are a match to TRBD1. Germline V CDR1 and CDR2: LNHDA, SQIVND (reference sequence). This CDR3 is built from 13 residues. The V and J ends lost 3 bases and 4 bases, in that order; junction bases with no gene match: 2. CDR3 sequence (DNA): TGTGCCAGTAGTATGACAGGGGCGTACGAGCAGTACTTC. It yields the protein CASSMTGAYEQYF.

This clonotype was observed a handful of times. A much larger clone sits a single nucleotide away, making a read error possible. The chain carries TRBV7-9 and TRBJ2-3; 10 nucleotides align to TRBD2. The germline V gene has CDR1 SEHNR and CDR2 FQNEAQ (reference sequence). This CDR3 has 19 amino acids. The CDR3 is CANSPLGGRAGGRRDTQYF. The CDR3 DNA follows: TGTGCCAACAGCCCGCTCGGGGGGAGAGCGGGGGGGCGTAGAGATACGCAGTATTTT.

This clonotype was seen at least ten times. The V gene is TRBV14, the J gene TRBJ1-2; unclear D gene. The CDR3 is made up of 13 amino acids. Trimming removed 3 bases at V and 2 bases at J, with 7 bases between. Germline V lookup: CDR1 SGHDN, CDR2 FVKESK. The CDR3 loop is CASSQSRNYGYTF. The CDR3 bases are TGTGCCAGCAGCCAGAGTCGGAACTATGGCTACACCTTC.

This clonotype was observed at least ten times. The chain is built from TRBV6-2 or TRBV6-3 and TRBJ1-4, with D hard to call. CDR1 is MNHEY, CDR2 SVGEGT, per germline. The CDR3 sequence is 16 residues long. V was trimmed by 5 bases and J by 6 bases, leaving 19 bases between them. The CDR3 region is CASSTPEGNRHEKLFF. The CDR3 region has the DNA TGTGCCAGCAGTACCCCCGAAGGAAACCGTCATGAAAAACTGTTTTTT.

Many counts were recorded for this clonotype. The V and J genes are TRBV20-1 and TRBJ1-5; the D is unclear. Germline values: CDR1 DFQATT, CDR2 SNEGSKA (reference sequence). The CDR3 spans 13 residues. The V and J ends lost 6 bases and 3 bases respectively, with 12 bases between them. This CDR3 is CSAIRGINQPQHF. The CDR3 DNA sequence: TGCAGTGCGATACGGGGAATCAATCAGCCCCAGCATTTT.

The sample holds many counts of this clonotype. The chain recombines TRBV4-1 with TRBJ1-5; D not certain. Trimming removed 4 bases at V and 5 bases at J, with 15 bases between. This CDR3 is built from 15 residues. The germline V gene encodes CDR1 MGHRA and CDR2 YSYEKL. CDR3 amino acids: CASSLQTGSYQPQHF. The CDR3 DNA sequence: TGCGCCAGCAGCCTTCAAACGGGGTCATATCAGCCCCAGCATTTT.